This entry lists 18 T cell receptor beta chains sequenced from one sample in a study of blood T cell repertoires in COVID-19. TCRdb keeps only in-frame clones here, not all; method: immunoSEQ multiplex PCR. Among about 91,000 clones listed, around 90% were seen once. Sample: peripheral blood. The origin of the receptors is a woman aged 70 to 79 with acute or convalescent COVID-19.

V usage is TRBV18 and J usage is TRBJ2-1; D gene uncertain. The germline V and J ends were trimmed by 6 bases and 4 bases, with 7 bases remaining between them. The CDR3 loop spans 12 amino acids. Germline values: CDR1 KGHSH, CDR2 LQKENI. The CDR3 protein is CASSPTYNEQFF. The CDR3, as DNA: TGTGCCAGCTCCCCTACTTACAATGAGCAGTTCTTC.

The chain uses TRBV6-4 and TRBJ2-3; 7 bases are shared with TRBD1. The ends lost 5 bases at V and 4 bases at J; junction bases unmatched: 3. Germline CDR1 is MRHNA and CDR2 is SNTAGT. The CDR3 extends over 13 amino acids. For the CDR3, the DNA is TGTGCCAGCAGTAGGGGGCGCGCAGATACGCAGTATTTT. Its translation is CASSRGRADTQYF.

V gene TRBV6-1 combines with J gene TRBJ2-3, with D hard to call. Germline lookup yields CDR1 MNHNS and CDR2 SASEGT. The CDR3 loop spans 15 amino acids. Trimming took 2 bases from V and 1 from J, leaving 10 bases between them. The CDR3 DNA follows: TGTGCCAGCAGTGAACACGGTCCGGGCACAGATACGCAGTATTTT. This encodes CASSEHGPGTDTQYF.

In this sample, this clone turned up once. CDR3 loop: CASKKGQGYGEQYF. CDR3 DNA: TGCGCCAGCAAAAAGGGACAGGGATACGGGGAGCAGTACTTC. V and J are TRBV5-1 and TRBJ2-7; 9 bases match TRBD1. The length of the CDR3 is 14 residues. Germline trimming cut 6 bases from V and 7 bases from J; bases unmatched to any gene: 11. Germline V gives CDR1 SGHRS, CDR2 YFSETQ.

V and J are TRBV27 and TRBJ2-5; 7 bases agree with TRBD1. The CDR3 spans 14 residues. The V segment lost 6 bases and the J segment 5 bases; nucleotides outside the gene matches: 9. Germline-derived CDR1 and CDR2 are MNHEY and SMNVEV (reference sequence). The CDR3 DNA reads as TGTGCCAGCAGGGGACGCGGACAGGTTGAGACCCAGTACTTC. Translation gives CASRGRGQVETQYF.

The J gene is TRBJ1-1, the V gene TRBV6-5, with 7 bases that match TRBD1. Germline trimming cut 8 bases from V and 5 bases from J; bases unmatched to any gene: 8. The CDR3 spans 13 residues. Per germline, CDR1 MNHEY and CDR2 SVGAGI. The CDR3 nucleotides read TGTGCCAGCCCCTCAGGGGGAAGGACTGAAGCTTTCTTT. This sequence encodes CASPSGGRTEAFF.

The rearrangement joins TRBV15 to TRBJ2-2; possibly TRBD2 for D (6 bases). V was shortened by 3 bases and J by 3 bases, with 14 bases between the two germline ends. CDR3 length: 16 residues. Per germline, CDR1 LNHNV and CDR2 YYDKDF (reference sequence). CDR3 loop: CATSRGDRRDTGELFF. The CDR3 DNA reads TGTGCCACCAGCAGGGGGGATAGGAGGGACACCGGGGAGCTGTTTTTT.

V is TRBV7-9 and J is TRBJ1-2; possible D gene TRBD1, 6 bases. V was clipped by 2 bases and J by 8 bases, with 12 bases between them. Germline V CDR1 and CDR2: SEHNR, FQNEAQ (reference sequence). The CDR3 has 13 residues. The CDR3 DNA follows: TGTGCCAGCAGCTTAATGGGGGCAGGAGGCTACACCTTC. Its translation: CASSLMGAGGYTF.

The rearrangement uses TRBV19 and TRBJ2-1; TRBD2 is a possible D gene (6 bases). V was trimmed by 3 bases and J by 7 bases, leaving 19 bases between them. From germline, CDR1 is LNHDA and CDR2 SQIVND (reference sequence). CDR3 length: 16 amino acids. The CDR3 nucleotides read TGTGCCAGTAGTATGGTGGAGGGTGGGCCTGGAAATGAGCAGTTCTTC. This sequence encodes CASSMVEGGPGNEQFF.

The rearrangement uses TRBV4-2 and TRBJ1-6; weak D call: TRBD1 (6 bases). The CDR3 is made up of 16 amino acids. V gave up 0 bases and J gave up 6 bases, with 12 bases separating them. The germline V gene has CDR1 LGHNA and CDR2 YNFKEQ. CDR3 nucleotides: TGTGCCAGCAGCCAAGAGACCGCAGGGGCTAATTCACCCCTCCACTTT. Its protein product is CASSQETAGANSPLHF.

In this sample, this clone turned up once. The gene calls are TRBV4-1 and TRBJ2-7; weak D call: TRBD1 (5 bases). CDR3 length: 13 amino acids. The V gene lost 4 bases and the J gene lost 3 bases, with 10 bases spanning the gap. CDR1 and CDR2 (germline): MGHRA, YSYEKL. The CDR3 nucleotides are TGCGCCAGCAGCCGGACCGACAGCTACGAGCAGTACTTC. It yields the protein CASSRTDSYEQYF.

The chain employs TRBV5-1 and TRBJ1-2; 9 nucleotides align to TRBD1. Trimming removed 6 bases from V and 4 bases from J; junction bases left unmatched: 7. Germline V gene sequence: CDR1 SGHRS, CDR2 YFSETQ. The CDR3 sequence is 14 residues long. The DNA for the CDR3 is TGCGCCAGCAAGGACAGGGGCGGCAGCTATGGCTACACCTTC. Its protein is CASKDRGGSYGYTF.

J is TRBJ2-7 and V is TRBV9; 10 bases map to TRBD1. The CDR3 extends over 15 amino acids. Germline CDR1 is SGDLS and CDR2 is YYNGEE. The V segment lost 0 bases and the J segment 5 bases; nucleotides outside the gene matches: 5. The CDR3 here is CASSVGGQGFDEQYF. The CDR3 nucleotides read TGTGCCAGCAGCGTAGGGGGACAGGGGTTCGACGAGCAGTACTTC.

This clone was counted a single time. CDR3 sequence: CASSFLNQPQHF. CDR3 coding DNA: TGTGCCAGCAGTTTCCTTAATCAGCCCCAGCATTTT. The chain is built from TRBV6-1 and TRBJ1-5; D gene ambiguous. The V end was cut by 5 bases, the J end by 4 bases, with 6 bases between. Germline-derived CDR1 and CDR2 are MNHNS and SASEGT. This CDR3 region has 12 residues.

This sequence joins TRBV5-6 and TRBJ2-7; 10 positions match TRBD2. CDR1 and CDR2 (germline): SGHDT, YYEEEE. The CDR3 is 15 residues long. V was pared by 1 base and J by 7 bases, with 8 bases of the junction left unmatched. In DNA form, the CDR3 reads TGTGCCAGCAGCTTGACAGCGGGAGGGCCGAGGGAGCAGTACTTC. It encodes CASSLTAGGPREQYF. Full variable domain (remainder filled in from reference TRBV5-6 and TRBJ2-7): DAGVTQSPTHLIKTRGQQVTLRCSPKSGHDTVSWYQQALGQGPQFIFQYYEEEERQRGNFPDRFSGHQFPNYSSELNVNALLLGDSALYLCASSLTAGGPREQYFGPGTRLTVT.

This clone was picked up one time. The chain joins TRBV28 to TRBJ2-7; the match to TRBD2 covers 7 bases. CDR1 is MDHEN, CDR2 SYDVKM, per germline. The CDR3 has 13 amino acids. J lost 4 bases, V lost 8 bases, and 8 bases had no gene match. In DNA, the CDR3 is TGTGCCAGCCGGGTGGGGGGGATATACGAGCAGTACTTC. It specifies CASRVGGIYEQYF.

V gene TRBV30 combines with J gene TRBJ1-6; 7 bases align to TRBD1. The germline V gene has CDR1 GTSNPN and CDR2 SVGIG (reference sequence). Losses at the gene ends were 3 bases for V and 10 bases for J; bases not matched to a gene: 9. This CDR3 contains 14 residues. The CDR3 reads CAWRTTGLGSPLHF. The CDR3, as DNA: TGTGCCTGGAGGACGACAGGGCTTGGATCACCCCTCCACTTT.

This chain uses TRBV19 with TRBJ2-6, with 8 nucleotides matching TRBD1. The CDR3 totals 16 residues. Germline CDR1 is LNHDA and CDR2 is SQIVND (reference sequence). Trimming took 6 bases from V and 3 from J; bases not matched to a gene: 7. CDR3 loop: CASRGQGYGGANVLTF. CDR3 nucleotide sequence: TGTGCCAGTAGAGGACAGGGATATGGTGGGGCCAACGTCCTGACTTTC.